The clone carrying this T cell receptor (beta chain) is a singleton in its sample. Within the sample, other DNA sequences also encode this same CDR3. This specimen belongs to a study of CD8+ T cells in alopecia areata. The CDR3 sequence is 12 residues long. Germline V gene sequence: CDR1 SQVTM, CDR2 ANQGSEA. Trimming took 4 bases from V and 1 from J, leaving 7 bases between them. Treatment given: oral pan-JAK inhibitor, 5-10 mg twice daily. PBMCs, the starting material, were the source of sorted CD4+ and CD8+ T cells. After isolation, RNA underwent reverse transcription to generate cDNA as the sequencing template. Generated by immunoSEQ multiplex PCR, the TCRdb table keeps only in-frame clones and is missing some. The table includes fewer than 150,000 clones, about three fifths detected once.

This sequence joins TRBV29-1 and TRBJ1-1; possible D gene TRBD1, 5 bases. The sequence came from a human donor with alopecia areata. Sequenced here: CD8+ T cells sorted from blood, sampled at week 4, from a patient treated with tofacitinib. CDR3 region: CSVVRGNTEAFF. Written as DNA, the CDR3 is TGCAGCGTTGTTAGGGGGAACACTGAAGCTTTCTTT. Combining the CDR3 with reference TRBV29-1 and TRBJ1-1 gives the whole variable domain SAVISQKPSRDICQRGTSLTIQCQVDSQVTMMFWYRQQPGQSLTLIATANQGSEATYESGFVIDKFPISRPNLTFSTLTVSNMSPEDSSIYLCSVVRGNTEAFFGQGTRLTVV.